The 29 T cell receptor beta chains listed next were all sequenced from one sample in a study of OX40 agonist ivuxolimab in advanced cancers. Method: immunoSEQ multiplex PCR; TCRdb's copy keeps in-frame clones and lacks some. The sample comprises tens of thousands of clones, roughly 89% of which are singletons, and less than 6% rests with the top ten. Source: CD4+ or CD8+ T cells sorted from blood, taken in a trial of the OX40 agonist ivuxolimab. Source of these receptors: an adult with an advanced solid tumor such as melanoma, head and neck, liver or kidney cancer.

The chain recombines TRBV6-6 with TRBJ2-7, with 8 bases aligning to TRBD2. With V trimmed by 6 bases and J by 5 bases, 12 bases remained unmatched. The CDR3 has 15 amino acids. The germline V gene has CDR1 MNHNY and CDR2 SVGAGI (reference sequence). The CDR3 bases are TGTGCCAGCAGGCCGGGACTAGAAGGGGGTAACGAGCAGTACTTC. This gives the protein CASRPGLEGGNEQYF.

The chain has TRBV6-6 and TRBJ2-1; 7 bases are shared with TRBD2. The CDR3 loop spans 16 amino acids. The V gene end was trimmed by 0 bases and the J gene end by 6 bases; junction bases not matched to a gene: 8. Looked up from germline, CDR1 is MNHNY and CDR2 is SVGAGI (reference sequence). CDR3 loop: CASSYSGGSTTNEQFF. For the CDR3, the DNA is TGTGCCAGCAGTTACTCGGGCGGGAGCACTACCAATGAGCAGTTCTTC.

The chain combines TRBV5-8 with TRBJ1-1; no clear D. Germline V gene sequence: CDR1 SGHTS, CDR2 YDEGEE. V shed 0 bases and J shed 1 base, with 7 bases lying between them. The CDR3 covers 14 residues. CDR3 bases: TGTGCCAGCAGCTTGGGGGTAAGGAACACTGAAGCTTTCTTT. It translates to CASSLGVRNTEAFF. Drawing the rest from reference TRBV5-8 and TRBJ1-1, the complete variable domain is EAGVTQSPTHLIKTRGQQATLRCSPISGHTSVYWYQQALGLGLQFLLWYDEGEERNRGNFPPRFSGRQFPNYSSELNVNALELEDSALYLCASSLGVRNTEAFFGQGTRLTVV.

The CDR3 coding sequence is TGTGCCAGCAGCCATCCCCCAGGGAATGCTGGAAACACCATATATTTT. Its protein product is CASSHPPGNAGNTIYF. The chain uses TRBV28 and TRBJ1-3, with a weak D call TRBD1 (5 bases). V was pared by 6 bases and J by 2 bases, with 17 bases between. Germline V gives CDR1 MDHEN, CDR2 SYDVKM. This CDR3 contains 16 residues.

The CDR3 bases are TGTGCCAGCAGCTTAGGGGATGTTCAGCCCCAGCATTTT. This translates into CASSLGDVQPQHF. The rearrangement joins TRBV7-8 to TRBJ1-5; D unresolved. V lost 1 base and J lost 6, with 7 bases in between. This CDR3 is built from 13 residues. Germline V gene lookup returns CDR1 SGHVS and CDR2 FQNEAQ.

The chain's CDR3 is CASSGEARGLPKLETQYF. Written as DNA, the CDR3 is TGTGCCAGCAGCGGAGAGGCCAGGGGGCTCCCGAAATTAGAGACCCAGTACTTC. The gene calls are TRBV7-6 and TRBJ2-5; TRBD1 agrees at 8 bases. Trimming took 5 bases from V and 4 from J; bases not matched to a gene: 18. Germline CDR1 reads SGHVS; CDR2 reads FNYEAQ. CDR3 length: 18 residues.

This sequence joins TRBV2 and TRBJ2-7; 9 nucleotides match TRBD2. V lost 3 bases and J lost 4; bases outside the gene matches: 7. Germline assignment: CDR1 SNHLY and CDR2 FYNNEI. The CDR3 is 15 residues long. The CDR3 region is CASSDSGRVGYEQYF. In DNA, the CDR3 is TGTGCCAGCAGTGATAGCGGGAGAGTCGGTTACGAGCAGTACTTC.

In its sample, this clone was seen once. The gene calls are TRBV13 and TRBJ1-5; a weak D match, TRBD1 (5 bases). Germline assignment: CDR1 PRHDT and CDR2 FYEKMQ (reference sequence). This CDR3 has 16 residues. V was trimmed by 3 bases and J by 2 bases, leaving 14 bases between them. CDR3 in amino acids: CASSFGGGQGNQPQHF. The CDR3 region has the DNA TGTGCCAGCAGCTTCGGGGGAGGTCAGGGCAATCAGCCCCAGCATTTT.

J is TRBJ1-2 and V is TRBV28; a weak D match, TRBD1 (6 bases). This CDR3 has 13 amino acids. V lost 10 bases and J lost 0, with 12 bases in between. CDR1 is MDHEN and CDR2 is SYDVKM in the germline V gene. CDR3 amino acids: CATRTDPNYGYTF. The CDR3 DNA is TGTGCCACCAGGACAGACCCTAACTATGGCTACACCTTC.

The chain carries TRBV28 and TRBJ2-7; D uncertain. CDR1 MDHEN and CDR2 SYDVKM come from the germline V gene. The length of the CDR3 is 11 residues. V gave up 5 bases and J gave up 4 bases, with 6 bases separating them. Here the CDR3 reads CASSLQYEQYF. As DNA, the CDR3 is TGTGCCAGCAGTCTCCAATACGAGCAGTACTTC. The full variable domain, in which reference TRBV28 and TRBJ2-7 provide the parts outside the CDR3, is DVKVTQSSRYLVKRTGEKVFLECVQDMDHENMFWYRQDPGLGLRLIYFSYDVKMKEKGDIPEGYSVSREKKERFSLILESASTNQTSMYLCASSLQYEQYFGPGTRLTVT.

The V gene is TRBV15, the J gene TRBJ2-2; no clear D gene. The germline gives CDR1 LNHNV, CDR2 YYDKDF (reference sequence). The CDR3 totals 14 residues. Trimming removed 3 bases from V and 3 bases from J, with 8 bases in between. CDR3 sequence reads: CATSRGYHTGELFF. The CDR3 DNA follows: TGTGCCACCAGCAGGGGATACCACACCGGGGAGCTGTTTTTT.

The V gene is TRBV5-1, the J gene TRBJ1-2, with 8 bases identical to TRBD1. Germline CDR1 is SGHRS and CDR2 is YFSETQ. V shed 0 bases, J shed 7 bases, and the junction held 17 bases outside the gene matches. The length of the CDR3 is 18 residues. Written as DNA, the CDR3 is TGCGCCAGCAGCTTGGGTATGGCAGGGGGCGTTCAAGCTACTGGCTACACCTTC. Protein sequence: CASSLGMAGGVQATGYTF. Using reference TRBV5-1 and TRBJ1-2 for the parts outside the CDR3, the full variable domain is KAGVTQTPRYLIKTRGQQVTLSCSPISGHRSVSWYQQTPGQGLQFLFEYFSETQRNKGNFPGRFSGRQFSNSRSEMNVSTLELGDSALYLCASSLGMAGGVQATGYTFGSGTRLTVV.

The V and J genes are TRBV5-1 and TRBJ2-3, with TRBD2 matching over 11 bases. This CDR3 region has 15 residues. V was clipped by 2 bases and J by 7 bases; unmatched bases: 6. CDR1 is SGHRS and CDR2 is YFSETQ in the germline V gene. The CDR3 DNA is TGCGCCAGCAGCTTTACTAGCGGGAGAGATAATACGCAGTATTTT. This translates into CASSFTSGRDNTQYF.

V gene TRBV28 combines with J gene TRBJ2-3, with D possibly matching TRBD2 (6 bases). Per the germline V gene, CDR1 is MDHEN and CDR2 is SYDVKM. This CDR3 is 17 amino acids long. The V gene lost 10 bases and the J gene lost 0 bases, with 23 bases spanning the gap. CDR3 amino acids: CAISNAKAGTSTDTQYF. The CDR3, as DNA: TGTGCCATCTCAAATGCGAAGGCGGGGACTAGCACAGATACGCAGTATTTT.

For the CDR3, the DNA is TGTGCCAGCTCACCGAGCTTCCAAGAGACCCAGTACTTC. Translation: CASSPSFQETQYF. The chain carries TRBV18 and TRBJ2-5, with no clear D. Germline lookup yields CDR1 KGHSH and CDR2 LQKENI. CDR3 length equals 13 residues. Trimming removed 3 bases from V and 1 base from J, with 6 bases in between.

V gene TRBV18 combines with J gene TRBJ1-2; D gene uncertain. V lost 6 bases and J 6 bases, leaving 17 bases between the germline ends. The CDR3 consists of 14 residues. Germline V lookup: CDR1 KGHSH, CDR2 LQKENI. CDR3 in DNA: TGTGCCAGCTCCCAACTTCGGCAGCCAGATGGCTACACCTTC. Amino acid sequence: CASSQLRQPDGYTF.

CDR3 amino acids: CASSSRLAGRTDTQYF. DNA for the CDR3: TGTGCCAGCAGCAGCAGACTAGCGGGGAGGACAGATACGCAGTATTTT. The V and J genes are TRBV5-4 and TRBJ2-3; TRBD2 aligns across 11 bases. V gave up 4 bases and J gave up 3 bases; unmatched junction bases: 7. CDR3 size: 16 residues. Germline CDR1 is SGHNT and CDR2 is YYREEE (reference sequence). The full variable domain, rest sourced from reference TRBV5-4 and TRBJ2-3, is ETGVTQSPTHLIKTRGQQVTLRCSSQSGHNTVSWYQQALGQGPQFIFQYYREEENGRGNFPPRFSGLQFPNYSSELNVNALELDDSALYLCASSSRLAGRTDTQYFGPGTRLTVL.

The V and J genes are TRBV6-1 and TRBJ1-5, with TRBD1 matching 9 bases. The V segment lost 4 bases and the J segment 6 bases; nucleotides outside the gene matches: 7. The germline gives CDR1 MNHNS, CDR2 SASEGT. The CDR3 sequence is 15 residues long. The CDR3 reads CASSGGQGYGQPQHF. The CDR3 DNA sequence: TGTGCCAGCAGTGGTGGACAGGGGTATGGTCAGCCCCAGCATTTT.

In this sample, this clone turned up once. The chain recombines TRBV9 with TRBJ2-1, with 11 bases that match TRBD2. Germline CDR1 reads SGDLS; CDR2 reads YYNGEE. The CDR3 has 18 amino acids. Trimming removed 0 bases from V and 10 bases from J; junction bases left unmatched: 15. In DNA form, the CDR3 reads TGTGCCAGCAGCGTAGGCCCCGACGGGACTAGCGGAGGAGGGGAGCAGTTCTTC. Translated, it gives CASSVGPDGTSGGGEQFF.

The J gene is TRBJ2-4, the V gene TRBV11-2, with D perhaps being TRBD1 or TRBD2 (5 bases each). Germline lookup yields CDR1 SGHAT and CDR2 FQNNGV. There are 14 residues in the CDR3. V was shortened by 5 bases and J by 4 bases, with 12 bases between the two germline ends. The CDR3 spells CASSPRDEKNIQYF. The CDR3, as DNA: TGTGCCAGCAGCCCGAGGGACGAAAAAAACATTCAGTACTTC.

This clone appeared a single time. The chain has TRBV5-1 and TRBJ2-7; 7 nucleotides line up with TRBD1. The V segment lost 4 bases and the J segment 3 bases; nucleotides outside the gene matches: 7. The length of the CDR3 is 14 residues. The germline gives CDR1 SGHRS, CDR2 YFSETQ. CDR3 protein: CASSPAGGIYEQYF. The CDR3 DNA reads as TGCGCCAGCAGCCCGGCAGGGGGAATCTACGAGCAGTACTTC.

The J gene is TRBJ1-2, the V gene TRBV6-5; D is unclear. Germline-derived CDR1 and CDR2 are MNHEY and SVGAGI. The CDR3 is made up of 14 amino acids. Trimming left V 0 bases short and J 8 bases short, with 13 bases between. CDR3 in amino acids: CASSYSSQPIGYTF. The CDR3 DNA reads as TGTGCCAGCAGTTACTCGTCACAGCCGATCGGCTACACCTTC.

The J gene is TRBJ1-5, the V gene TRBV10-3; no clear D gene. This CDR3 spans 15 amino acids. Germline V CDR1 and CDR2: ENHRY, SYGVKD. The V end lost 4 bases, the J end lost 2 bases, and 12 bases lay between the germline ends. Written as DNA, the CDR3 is TGTGCCATCAGTGGCCTTCCCGGAGGCAATCAGCCCCAGCATTTT. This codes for CAISGLPGGNQPQHF.

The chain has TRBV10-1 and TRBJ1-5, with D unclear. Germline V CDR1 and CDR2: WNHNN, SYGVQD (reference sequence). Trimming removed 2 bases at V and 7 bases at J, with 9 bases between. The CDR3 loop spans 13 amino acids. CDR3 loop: CASSEGVDQPQHF. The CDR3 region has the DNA TGCGCCAGCAGTGAGGGGGTCGACCAGCCCCAGCATTTT.

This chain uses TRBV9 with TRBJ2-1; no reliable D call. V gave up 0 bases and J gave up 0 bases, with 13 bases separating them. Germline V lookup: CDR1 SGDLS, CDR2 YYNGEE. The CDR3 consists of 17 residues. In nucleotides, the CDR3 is TGTGCCAGCAGCGTAGCTCTCGGGCCAAGCTCCTACAATGAGCAGTTCTTC. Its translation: CASSVALGPSSYNEQFF.

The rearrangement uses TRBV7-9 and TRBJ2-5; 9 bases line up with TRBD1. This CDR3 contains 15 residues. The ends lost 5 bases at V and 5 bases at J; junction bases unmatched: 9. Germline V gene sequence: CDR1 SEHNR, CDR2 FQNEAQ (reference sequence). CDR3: CASSADRGVGETQYF. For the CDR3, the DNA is TGTGCCAGCAGCGCGGACAGGGGAGTAGGGGAGACCCAGTACTTC.

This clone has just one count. The CDR3 region has the DNA TGTGCCAGCAGTTGGGACAGGGGAATCTATGGCTACACCTTC. The encoded protein is CASSWDRGIYGYTF. This chain uses TRBV27 with TRBJ1-2, with TRBD1 matching 10 bases. CDR1 and CDR2 from the germline V gene are MNHEY and SMNVEV (reference sequence). V gave up 4 bases and J gave up 4 bases; unmatched junction bases: 3. This CDR3 is built from 14 residues.

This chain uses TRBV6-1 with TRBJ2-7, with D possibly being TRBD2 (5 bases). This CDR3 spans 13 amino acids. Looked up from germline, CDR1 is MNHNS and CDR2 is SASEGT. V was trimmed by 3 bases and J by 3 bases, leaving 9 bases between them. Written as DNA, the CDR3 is TGTGCCAGCAGTGAGACTAACTTCTACGAGCAGTACTTC. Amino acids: CASSETNFYEQYF.

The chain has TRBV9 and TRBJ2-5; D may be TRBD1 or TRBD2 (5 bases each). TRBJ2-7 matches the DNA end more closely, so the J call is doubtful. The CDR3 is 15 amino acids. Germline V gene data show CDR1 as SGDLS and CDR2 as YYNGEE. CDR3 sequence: CASSVDGTALYEQYF. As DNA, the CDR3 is TGTGCCAGCAGCGTAGATGGGACGGCCTTGTACGAGCAGTACTTC.